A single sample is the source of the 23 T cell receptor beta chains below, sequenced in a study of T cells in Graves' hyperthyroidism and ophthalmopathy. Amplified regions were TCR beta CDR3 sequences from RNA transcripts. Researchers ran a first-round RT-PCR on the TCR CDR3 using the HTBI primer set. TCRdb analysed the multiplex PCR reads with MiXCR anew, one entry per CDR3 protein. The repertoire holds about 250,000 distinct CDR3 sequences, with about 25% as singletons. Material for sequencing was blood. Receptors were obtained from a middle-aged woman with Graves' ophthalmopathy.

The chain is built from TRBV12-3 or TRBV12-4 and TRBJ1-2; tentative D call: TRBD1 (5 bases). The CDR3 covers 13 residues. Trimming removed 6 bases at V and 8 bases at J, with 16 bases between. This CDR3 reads CASSRATTRGYTF. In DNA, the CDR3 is TGTGCCAGCAGCAGGGCAACAACTAGGGGCTACACCTTC.

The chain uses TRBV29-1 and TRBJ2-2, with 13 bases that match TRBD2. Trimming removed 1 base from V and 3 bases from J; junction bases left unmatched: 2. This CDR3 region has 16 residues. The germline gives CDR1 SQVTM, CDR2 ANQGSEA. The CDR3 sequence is CSVEGTSGSDTGELFF. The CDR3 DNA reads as TGCAGCGTTGAAGGGACTAGCGGGAGTGACACCGGGGAGCTGTTTTTT.

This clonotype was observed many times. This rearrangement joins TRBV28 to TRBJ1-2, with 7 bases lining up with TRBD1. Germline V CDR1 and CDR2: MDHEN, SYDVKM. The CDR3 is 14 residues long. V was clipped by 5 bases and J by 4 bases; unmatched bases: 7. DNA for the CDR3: TGTGCCAGCAGTCCGGGACAGACTGTCTATGGCTACACCTTC. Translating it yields CASSPGQTVYGYTF.

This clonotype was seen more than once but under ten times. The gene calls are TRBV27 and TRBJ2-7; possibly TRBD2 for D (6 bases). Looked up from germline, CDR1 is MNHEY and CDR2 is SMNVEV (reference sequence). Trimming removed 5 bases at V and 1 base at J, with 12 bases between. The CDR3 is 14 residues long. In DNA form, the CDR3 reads TGTGCCAGCAGTCCGGGACTTCGTTCCTACGAGCAGTACTTC. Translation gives CASSPGLRSYEQYF.

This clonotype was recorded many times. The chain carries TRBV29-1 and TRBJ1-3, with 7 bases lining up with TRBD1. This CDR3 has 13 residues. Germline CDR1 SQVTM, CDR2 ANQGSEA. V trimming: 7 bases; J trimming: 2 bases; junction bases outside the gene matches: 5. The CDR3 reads CSADTGAGNTIYF. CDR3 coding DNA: TGCAGCGCCGATACAGGGGCTGGAAACACCATATATTTT.

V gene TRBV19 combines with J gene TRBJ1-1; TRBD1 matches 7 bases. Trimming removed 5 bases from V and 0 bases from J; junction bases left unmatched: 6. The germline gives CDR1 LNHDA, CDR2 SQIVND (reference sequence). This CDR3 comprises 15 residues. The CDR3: CASSPGTAVNTEAFF. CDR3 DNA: TGTGCCAGTAGTCCCGGGACAGCTGTGAACACTGAAGCTTTCTTT.

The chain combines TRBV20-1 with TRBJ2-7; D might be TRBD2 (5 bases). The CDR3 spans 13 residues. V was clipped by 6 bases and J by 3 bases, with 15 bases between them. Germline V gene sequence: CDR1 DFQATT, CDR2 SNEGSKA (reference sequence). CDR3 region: CSASPPGSYEQYF. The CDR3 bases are TGCAGTGCCAGTCCCCCTGGGAGCTACGAGCAGTACTTC.

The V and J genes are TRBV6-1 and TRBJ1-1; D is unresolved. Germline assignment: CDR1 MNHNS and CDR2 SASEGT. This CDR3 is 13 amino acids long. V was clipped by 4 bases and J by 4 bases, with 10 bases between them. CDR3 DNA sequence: TGTGCCAGCAGTGCGGCAGGCGCCACTGAAGCTTTCTTT. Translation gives CASSAAGATEAFF.

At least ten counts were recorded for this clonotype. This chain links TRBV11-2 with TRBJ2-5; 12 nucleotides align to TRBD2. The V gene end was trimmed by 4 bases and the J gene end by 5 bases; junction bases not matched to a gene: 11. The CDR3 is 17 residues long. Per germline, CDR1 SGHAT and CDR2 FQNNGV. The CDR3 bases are TGTGCCAGCAGCTCAGGACTAGCGGGATGGAGGACGGAGACCCAGTACTTC. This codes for CASSSGLAGWRTETQYF.

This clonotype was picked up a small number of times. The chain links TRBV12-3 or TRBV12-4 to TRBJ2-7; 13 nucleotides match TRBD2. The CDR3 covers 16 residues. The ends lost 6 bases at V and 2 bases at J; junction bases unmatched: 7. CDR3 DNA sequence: TGTGCCAGCAGCAAGACCGGGACTAGCGGGGCCTACGAGCAGTACTTC. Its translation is CASSKTGTSGAYEQYF.

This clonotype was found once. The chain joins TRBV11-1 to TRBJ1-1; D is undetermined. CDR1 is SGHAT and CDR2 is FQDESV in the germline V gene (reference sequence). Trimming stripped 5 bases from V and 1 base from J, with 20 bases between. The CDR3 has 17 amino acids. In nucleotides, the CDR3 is TGTGCCAGCAGCCCCTATCAGAAGGTAACGACGAACACTGAAGCTTTCTTT. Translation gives CASSPYQKVTTNTEAFF.

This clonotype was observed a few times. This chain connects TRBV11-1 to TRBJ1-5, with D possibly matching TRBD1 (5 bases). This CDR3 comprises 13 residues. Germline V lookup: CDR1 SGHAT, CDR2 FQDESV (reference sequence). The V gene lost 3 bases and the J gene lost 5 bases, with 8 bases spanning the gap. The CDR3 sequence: CASSLSRDQPQHF. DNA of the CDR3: TGTGCCAGCAGCTTGTCCAGGGATCAGCCCCAGCATTTT.

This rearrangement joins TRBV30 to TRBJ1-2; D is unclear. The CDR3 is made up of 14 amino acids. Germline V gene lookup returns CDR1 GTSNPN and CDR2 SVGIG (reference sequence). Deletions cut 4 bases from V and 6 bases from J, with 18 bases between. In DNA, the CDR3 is TGTGCCTGGACCGGGATGGTGGCAGGTGATGGCTACACCTTC. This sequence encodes CAWTGMVAGDGYTF.

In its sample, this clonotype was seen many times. In DNA form, the CDR3 reads TGCGCCAGCAGCTTAGCCTCCCCGTCCTACGAGCAGTACTTC. This translates into CASSLASPSYEQYF. The gene calls are TRBV5-1 and TRBJ2-7; D is ambiguous. The CDR3 loop spans 14 amino acids. V was pared by 2 bases and J by 1 base, with 10 bases between. Germline CDR1 SGHRS, CDR2 YFSETQ. The full variable domain, completed using reference TRBV5-1 and TRBJ2-7, is KAGVTQTPRYLIKTRGQQVTLSCSPISGHRSVSWYQQTPGQGLQFLFEYFSETQRNKGNFPGRFSGRQFSNSRSEMNVSTLELGDSALYLCASSLASPSYEQYFGPGTRLTVT.

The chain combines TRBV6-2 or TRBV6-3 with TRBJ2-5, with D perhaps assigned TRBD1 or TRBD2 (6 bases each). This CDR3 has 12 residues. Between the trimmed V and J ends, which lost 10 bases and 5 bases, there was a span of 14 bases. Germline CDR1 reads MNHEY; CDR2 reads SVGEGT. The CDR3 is CATRGDRETQYF. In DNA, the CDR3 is TGTGCCACGAGGGGGGATAGGGAGACCCAGTACTTC.

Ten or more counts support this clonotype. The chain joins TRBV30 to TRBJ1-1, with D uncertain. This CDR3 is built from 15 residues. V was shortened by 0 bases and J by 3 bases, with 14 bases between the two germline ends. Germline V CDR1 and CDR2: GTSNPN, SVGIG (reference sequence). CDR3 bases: TGTGCCTGGAGTGTTCCCCGGTGGCAACACACTGAAGCTTTCTTT. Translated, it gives CAWSVPRWQHTEAFF.

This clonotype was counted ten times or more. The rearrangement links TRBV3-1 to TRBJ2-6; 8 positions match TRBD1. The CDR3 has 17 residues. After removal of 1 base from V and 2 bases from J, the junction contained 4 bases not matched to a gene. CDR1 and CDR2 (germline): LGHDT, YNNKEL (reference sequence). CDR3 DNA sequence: TGTGCCAGCAGCCAAGGGACAGGGAACGCTGGGGCCAACGTCCTGACTTTC. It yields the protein CASSQGTGNAGANVLTF.

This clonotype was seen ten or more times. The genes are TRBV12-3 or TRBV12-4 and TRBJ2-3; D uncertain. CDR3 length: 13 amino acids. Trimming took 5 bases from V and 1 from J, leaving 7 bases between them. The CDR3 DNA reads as TGTGCCAGCAGTCTTGCGGGCACAGATACGCAGTATTTT. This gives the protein CASSLAGTDTQYF.

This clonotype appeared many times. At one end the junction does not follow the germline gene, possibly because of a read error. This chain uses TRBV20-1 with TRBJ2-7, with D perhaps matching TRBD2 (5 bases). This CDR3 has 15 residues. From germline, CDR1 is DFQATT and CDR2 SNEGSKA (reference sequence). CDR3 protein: CSAGEPTKRPYEQYF. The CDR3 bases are TGCAGTGCTGGAGAACCGACTAAGCGGCCCTACGAGCAGTACTTC.

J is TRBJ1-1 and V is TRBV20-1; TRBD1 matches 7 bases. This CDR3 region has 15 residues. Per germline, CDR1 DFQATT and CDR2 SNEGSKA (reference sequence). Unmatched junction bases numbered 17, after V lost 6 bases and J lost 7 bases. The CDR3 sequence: CSASYRGRRRLEAFF. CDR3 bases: TGCAGTGCCAGCTACAGGGGCCGGCGACGTCTTGAAGCTTTCTTT.

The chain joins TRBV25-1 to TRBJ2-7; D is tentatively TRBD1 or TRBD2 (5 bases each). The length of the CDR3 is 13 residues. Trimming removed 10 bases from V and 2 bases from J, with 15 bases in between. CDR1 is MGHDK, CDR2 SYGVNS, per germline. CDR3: CATSGRGAYEQYF. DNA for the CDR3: TGTGCCACTTCGGGAAGGGGAGCCTACGAGCAGTACTTC.

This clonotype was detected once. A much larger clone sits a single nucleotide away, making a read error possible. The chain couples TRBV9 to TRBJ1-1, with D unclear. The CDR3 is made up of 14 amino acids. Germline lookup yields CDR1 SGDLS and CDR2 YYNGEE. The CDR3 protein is CVSTLMRDDTEAFF. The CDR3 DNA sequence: TGTGTCAGCACCCTCATGAGGGATGACACTGAAGCTTTCTTT.

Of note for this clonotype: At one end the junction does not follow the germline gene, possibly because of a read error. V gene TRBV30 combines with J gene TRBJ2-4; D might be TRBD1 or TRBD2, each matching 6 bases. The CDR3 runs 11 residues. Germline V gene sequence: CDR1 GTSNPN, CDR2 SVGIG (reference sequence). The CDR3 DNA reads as TGTGCCTGGAGTCCGGGGGACATTCGGTACTTC. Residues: CAWSPGDIRYF.